This T cell receptor (beta chain) comes out of a study of cytomegalovirus exposure and HLA in healthy donors. Study-wide results and limits: Roughly uniform sequencing depth across donors was assumed, possibly incorrectly. Investigators reported approximately 150 TCR beta chains as tied to cytomegalovirus. The records held CMV serostatus as the only immune exposure information.

This PCR relied on a set of 60 Vbeta primers and 13 Jbeta primers. This table comes from immunoSEQ multiplex PCR, and its TCRdb copy is limited to in-frame clones, with some not included. The sample records some 190,000 clones, 75% to 90% being singletons. Trimming took off 0 bases at V and 4 bases at J, with 16 bases between the two ends. Germline V CDR1 and CDR2: SGHNT, YYREEE (reference sequence). The CDR3 runs to 17 residues. Of note for this clone: The antigen is unknown.

The V and J genes are TRBV5-4 and TRBJ1-4, with D unresolved. Material: PBMCs. The TCR was taken from a girl between 5 and 17 years old in good health and CMV-seropositive. The CDR3 coding sequence is TGTGCCAGCAGCTTGGCGCCCCGTGGGCGGGGTAATGAAAAACTGTTTTTT. It is translated as CASSLAPRGRGNEKLFF.